This TCR beta chain was documented in a study of T cell responses to AZD1222 COVID-19 vaccine. Sequenced by immunoSEQ multiplex PCR; TCRdb stores in-frame clones only, minus some. This table holds about 150,000 clones, about nine tenths found once. This TCR was recovered from an adult who received the AZD1222 COVID-19 vaccine. This specimen consisted of peripheral blood, obtained 28 days after the second AZD1222 dose.

Here the CDR3 DNA reads TGTGCCAGCAGTTACCTCGGAGGGCTGAATTCACCCCTCCACTTT. Translation: CASSYLGGLNSPLHF. J is TRBJ1-6 and V is TRBV6-5; D gene ambiguous. V was cut by 2 bases and J by 7 bases, with 12 bases left in between. The CDR3 runs to 15 residues. Per the germline V gene, CDR1 is MNHEY and CDR2 is SVGAGI.